What follows is one T cell receptor beta chain and its context. As originally analysed: Amplification with reference gene primers provided the estimates of nucleated cell counts. TCRdb's table, derived via immunoSEQ multiplex PCR, lists solely in-frame clones and lacks some. V, J and clone size reflect that table, while D and trimming were determined from the DNA. The sample has more than 100,000 clones, about 88% seen once. The data originate from a study of blood T cell repertoires in COVID-19. The wider study: Acute-phase and convalescent COVID-19 samples originated in the United States, Italy and Spain. The analysed material was cDNA or gDNA that came from T cells, B-cell-depleted T cells, or PBMCs.

The germline V gene has CDR1 SGHRS and CDR2 YFSETQ. Trimming at V came to 5 bases and at J to 4 bases, leaving 11 bases not matched to a gene. This CDR3 comprises 18 residues. This receptor was obtained from a woman over 75 with acute or convalescent COVID-19. Material: peripheral blood. The V call is TRBV5-1, the J call TRBJ2-2; the match to TRBD2 covers 13 bases. The CDR3 DNA sequence: TGCGCCAGCAGGCCCCCGGGACTAGCGGGGCTTCCCACCGGGGAGCTGTTTTTT. Residues: CASRPPGLAGLPTGELFF.